A single sample is the source of the 16 T cell receptor beta chains below, sequenced in a study of blood T cell repertoires in COVID-19. Data came from immunoSEQ multiplex PCR; TCRdb stores just in-frame clones and leaves some out. The table includes roughly 250,000 clones, around 88% detected once. The sequencing sample was made of PBMCs or T cells enriched from blood (not recorded which). The receptor source for this set is a woman in her 40s with acute COVID-19.

The chain carries TRBV6-5 and TRBJ2-7, with 9 bases fitting TRBD2. Germline lookup yields CDR1 MNHEY and CDR2 SVGAGI. There are 14 residues in the CDR3. V shed 6 bases, J shed 5 bases, and the junction held 8 bases outside the gene matches. CDR3 sequence reads: CASRDSGRFDEQYV. CDR3 in DNA: TGTGCCAGCAGGGATAGCGGGAGATTTGACGAGCAGTACGTC.

The chain uses TRBV30 and TRBJ2-2; D remains ambiguous. CDR1 is GTSNPN, CDR2 SVGIG, per germline (reference sequence). With 4 bases removed from V and 1 base from J, the gap between germline ends came to 7 bases. The CDR3 runs 13 residues. The CDR3 region has the DNA TGTGCCTGGACGAACGGGAACACCGGGGAGCTGTTTTTT. Its translation is CAWTNGNTGELFF.

The chain joins TRBV7-9 to TRBJ2-1, with TRBD2 matching 7 bases. Unmatched junction bases numbered 9, after V lost 6 bases and J lost 4 bases. Looked up from germline, CDR1 is SEHNR and CDR2 is FQNEAQ (reference sequence). CDR3 size: 15 residues. CDR3 protein: CASRGGRESYNEQFF. CDR3 nucleotides: TGTGCCAGCAGGGGTGGGCGGGAGTCTTACAATGAGCAGTTCTTC.

The V call is TRBV28, the J call TRBJ1-1; 9 positions agree with TRBD1. The CDR3 is made up of 16 amino acids. V dropped 3 bases and J dropped 1; count of bases not matched to a gene: 6. Germline V CDR1 and CDR2: MDHEN, SYDVKM. The CDR3 sequence is CASSFHRDRENTEAFF. CDR3 nucleotides: TGTGCCAGCAGTTTCCACCGGGACAGGGAGAACACTGAAGCTTTCTTT.

The chain recombines TRBV19 with TRBJ1-5, with TRBD1 matching over 7 bases. V lost 7 bases to trimming and J lost 7 bases; unmatched junction nucleotides: 10. Germline-derived CDR1 and CDR2 are LNHDA and SQIVND (reference sequence). The CDR3 is 14 residues long. CDR3 amino acids: CASTDDREDQPQHF. The DNA of the CDR3 is TGTGCCAGTACAGATGACAGGGAGGACCAGCCCCAGCATTTT.

The chain links TRBV25-1 to TRBJ1-5; 7 positions agree with TRBD1. CDR3 length: 13 amino acids. V dropped 6 bases and J dropped 2; count of bases not matched to a gene: 1. Germline V gene lookup returns CDR1 MGHDK and CDR2 SYGVNS. CDR3 sequence reads: CASSGQGNQPQHF. Here the CDR3 DNA reads TGTGCCAGCAGCGGACAGGGCAATCAGCCCCAGCATTTT.

The chain joins TRBV10-3 to TRBJ1-2; perhaps TRBD1 as D (6 bases). Between the trimmed V and J ends, which lost 2 bases and 1 base, there was a span of 11 bases. Germline CDR1 reads ENHRY; CDR2 reads SYGVKD. This CDR3 spans 15 amino acids. The DNA of the CDR3 is TGTGCCATCAGTGAGAGCAGGGGTGATAACTATGGCTACACCTTC. Amino acids: CAISESRGDNYGYTF.

V and J are TRBV18 and TRBJ2-7, with TRBD1 matching over 7 bases. Germline-derived CDR1 and CDR2 are KGHSH and LQKENI. Unmatched junction bases numbered 9, after V lost 5 bases and J lost 5 bases. The CDR3 totals 14 residues. CDR3: CASSAFGGQDEQYF. Written as DNA, the CDR3 is TGTGCCAGCTCAGCGTTCGGTGGACAGGACGAGCAGTACTTC.

The chain carries TRBV30 and TRBJ1-6; D is ambiguous. V gave up 3 bases and J gave up 5 bases, with 14 bases separating them. Germline V gene sequence: CDR1 GTSNPN, CDR2 SVGIG (reference sequence). This CDR3 is built from 15 residues. CDR3 sequence: CAWRRKDVDNSPLHF. The CDR3 region has the DNA TGTGCCTGGAGGAGGAAAGACGTCGATAATTCACCCCTCCACTTT. The full variable domain, completed using reference TRBV30 and TRBJ1-6, is SQTIHQWPATLVQPVGSPLSLECTVEGTSNPNLYWYRQAAGRGLQLLFYSVGIGQISSEVPQNLSASRPQDRQFILSSKKLLLSDSGFYLCAWRRKDVDNSPLHFGNGTRLTVT.

The J gene is TRBJ1-4, the V gene TRBV6-2 or TRBV6-3, with no clear D. The length of the CDR3 is 14 residues. V lost 6 bases and J 5 bases, leaving 13 bases between the germline ends. Germline CDR1 reads MNHEY; CDR2 reads SVGEGT. CDR3 amino acids: CASSRRGHNEKLFF. The CDR3 DNA follows: TGTGCCAGCAGCCGACGAGGGCACAATGAAAAACTGTTTTTT.

This clone has just one count. CDR3 loop: CASSLTGGEDTQYF. The DNA for the CDR3 is TGTGCCAGCAGCTTAACAGGGGGGGAAGATACGCAGTATTTT. This chain connects TRBV7-3 to TRBJ2-3; possibly TRBD2 for D (7 bases). Germline V gene lookup returns CDR1 SGHTA and CDR2 FQGTGA. V was pared by 0 bases and J by 5 bases, with 9 bases between. This CDR3 contains 14 residues.

The genes are TRBV14 and TRBJ2-1, with 10 bases lining up with TRBD2. This CDR3 is built from 15 residues. V gave up 6 bases and J gave up 8 bases; unmatched junction bases: 10. The germline gives CDR1 SGHDN, CDR2 FVKESK. DNA for the CDR3: TGTGCCAGCAGACCATTAGCGGGAGGACCCGATGAGCAGTTCTTC. This encodes CASRPLAGGPDEQFF.

The chain is built from TRBV5-4 and TRBJ2-2, with 8 bases matching TRBD2. Germline trimming cut 1 base from V and 8 bases from J; bases unmatched to any gene: 7. The CDR3 has 15 amino acids. Germline CDR1 reads SGHNT; CDR2 reads YYREEE (reference sequence). The CDR3 DNA sequence: TGTGCCAGCAGCTTGTACGGGACTAGTGGTGGGGAGCTGTTTTTT. This sequence encodes CASSLYGTSGGELFF.

The V call is TRBV5-1, the J call TRBJ1-1; D is perhaps TRBD1 (6 bases). The CDR3 has 13 residues. Germline lookup yields CDR1 SGHRS and CDR2 YFSETQ. V was clipped by 1 base and J by 5 bases, with 9 bases between them. For the CDR3, the DNA is TGCGCCAGCAGCTTGCAGGGGCGGACTGAAGCTTTCTTT. Protein product: CASSLQGRTEAFF.

The chain couples TRBV10-3 to TRBJ1-4; the D gene is possibly TRBD1 (5 bases). CDR1 and CDR2 from the germline V gene are ENHRY and SYGVKD. Trimming left V 2 bases short and J 6 bases short, with 13 bases between. The CDR3 extends over 15 amino acids. The CDR3 nucleotides are TGTGCCATCAGTGAGGAGTCCCAAGGGGATGAAAAACTGTTTTTT. Translating it yields CAISEESQGDEKLFF.

This chain connects TRBV15 to TRBJ1-1; 10 bases agree with TRBD1. This CDR3 spans 15 amino acids. J gave up 5 bases and V 5 bases, and 8 bases lay outside the gene matches. Germline V gives CDR1 LNHNV, CDR2 YYDKDF (reference sequence). The CDR3 DNA sequence: TGTGCCACCAGCCCCCGGACAGGGGGAGAGACTGAAGCTTTCTTT. This gives the protein CATSPRTGGETEAFF.